This TCR beta chain is drawn from a study of T cell changes during pregnancy in multiple sclerosis. This clone was seen just once. TCRdb's table, derived via immunoSEQ multiplex PCR, lists solely in-frame clones and lacks some. The table has fewer than 50,000 clones, around 90% seen once; the top ten hold 9.5% to 13%. The trim removed 7 bases at V and 3 bases at J, leaving 8 bases unmatched. This CDR3 is built from 14 residues. This chain connects TRBV23-1 to TRBJ2-7; 8 bases agree with TRBD2. TRBV23-1 is annotated as an ORF whose role is uncertain. This sequence originates from a female donor with multiple sclerosis, enrolled in a pregnancy study. The sample was CD8+ T cells from peripheral blood mononuclear cells, taken after pregnancy. CDR3 amino acids: CASTHSGGYYEQYF. The CDR3 region has the DNA TGCGCCAGCACCCATTCGGGAGGGTACTACGAGCAGTACTTC.